This T cell receptor (beta chain) was observed in a study of neurological immune-mediated disorders. The study built unsorted libraries from 2 million PBMCs kept at -80 C. Germline assignment: CDR1 SGHRS and CDR2 YFSETQ. The CDR3 loop spans 15 amino acids. Trimming cost V 4 bases and J 0 bases, with 13 bases left between them. In each sequencing run, over 170 million TCR-beta sequences were generated from 15-18 subjects. TCRdb re-called the 5' RACE reads through MiXCR, storing one row per CDR3 protein. Among around 83,000 distinct CDR3 sequences listed, 13% to 15% were seen once. Points from the study as a whole: None of the CDR3 amino acid sequences of expanded clones recurred across subjects, suggesting private repertoires in all groups.

This clonotype was seen a few times. The antigen remains unidentified. Sequences were obtained from PBMCs. This TCR was recovered from a woman in her 50s in good health. This chain uses TRBV5-1 with TRBJ1-1; D gene unclear. The DNA of the CDR3 is TGCGCCAGCAGCCCCCTAGGAGCCATGAACACTGAAGCTTTCTTT. It specifies CASSPLGAMNTEAFF.